This T cell receptor (beta chain) was retrieved from a study of shared clonotypes between healthy human individuals. Whole-study results and caveats: Sampling involved blood alone; tissue repertoires likely differ.

Comments on this clone: Antigen: not known.

Every one of the donors was a Caucasian adult that lived in Nashville, Tennessee. The authors ran the assay at deep level. The repertoire was sequenced with immunoSEQ multiplex PCR; TCRdb's copy has only in-frame clones and lacks some. In the table there are some 530,000 clones, 81% of which are singletons. Germline trimming cut 4 bases from V and 4 bases from J; bases unmatched to any gene: 1. This CDR3 contains 14 residues. In germline, CDR1 is SGHKS, CDR2 YYEKEE (reference sequence). The sequencing input was PBMCs. The V call is TRBV5-5, the J call TRBJ2-2; 10 bases map to TRBD2. This clonotype originated in a woman aged 40 to 50 in good health. Some clones in this sample may be carry-over from other donors' samples. This CDR3 is CASSRLAGTGELFF. In DNA, the CDR3 is TGTGCCAGCAGCAGACTAGCGGGCACCGGGGAGCTGTTTTTT. The whole variable domain, remainder taken from reference TRBV5-5 and TRBJ2-2, is DAGVTQSPTHLIKTRGQQVTLRCSPISGHKSVSWYQQVLGQGPQFIFQYYEKEERGRGNFPDRFSARQFPNYSSELNVNALLLGDSALYLCASSRLAGTGELFFGEGSRLTVL.